This is a list of T cell receptor beta chains from one sample in a study of T-cell reconstitution after alpha-beta-depleted transplantation in children. TCRdb independently ran MiXCR on the PCR reads; one entry per CDR3 protein. In the table there are around 100,000 distinct CDR3 sequences, around 10% of which are singletons. The starting material was PBMCs, obtained before TCRalphabeta/CD19-depleted stem cell transplant. The receptors shown here come from a boy aged 2 to 9 with acute lymphoblastic leukemia, due to receive a stem cell transplant. CDR3s include the opening cysteine and the closing phenylalanine or tryptophan. The order of the fields is D gene, CDR3 length, J gene, clone size, V gene, CDR3 protein, CDR3 DNA. D genes are given only for firm matches. The size field is filled for only some rows; it gives once, few, many or a size class.

d_call: TRBD1
cdr3_length: 13
j_call: TRBJ1-5
clone_size: few
v_call: TRBV20-1
cdr3_aa: CSATDRDHQPQHF
cdr3_nt: TGCAGTGCAACCGACAGGGACCATCAGCCCCAGCATTTT

d_call: TRBD2
cdr3_length: 20
j_call: TRBJ2-1
clone_size: NA
v_call: TRBV5-6
cdr3_aa: CASSLVGGEYTSGRLGEQFF
cdr3_nt: TGTGCCAGCAGCTTGGTGGGGGGGGAGTATACTAGCGGGAGATTGGGTGAGCAGTTCTTC

d_call: NA
cdr3_length: 17
j_call: TRBJ2-1
clone_size: many
v_call: TRBV6-5
cdr3_aa: CASSPLNSGPSYNEQFF
cdr3_nt: TGTGCCAGCAGTCCCCTCAACTCAGGGCCCTCCTACAATGAGCAGTTCTTC

d_call: NA
cdr3_length: 15
j_call: TRBJ2-5
clone_size: NA
v_call: TRBV5-1
cdr3_aa: CASSLAWLVQETQYF
cdr3_nt: TGCGCCAGCAGCTTGGCTTGGCTGGTACAAGAGACCCAGTACTTC

d_call: NA
cdr3_length: 13
j_call: TRBJ2-4
clone_size: few
v_call: TRBV30
cdr3_aa: CAWSVEAKNIQYF
cdr3_nt: TGTGCCTGGAGTGTAGAGGCCAAAAACATTCAGTACTTC

d_call: NA
cdr3_length: 14
j_call: TRBJ2-1
clone_size: NA
v_call: TRBV20-1
cdr3_aa: CSASSLADYNEQFF
cdr3_nt: TGCAGTGCTAGTTCACTAGCAGATTACAATGAGCAGTTCTTC

d_call: NA
cdr3_length: 14
j_call: TRBJ2-1
clone_size: NA
v_call: TRBV7-2
cdr3_aa: CASSSMNRRDEQFF
cdr3_nt: TGTGCCAGCAGCTCCATGAACAGGAGAGATGAGCAGTTCTTC

d_call: NA
cdr3_length: 14
j_call: TRBJ1-4
clone_size: NA
v_call: TRBV28
cdr3_aa: CASSSGITNEKLFF
cdr3_nt: TGTGCCAGCAGCTCAGGGATCACTAATGAAAAACTGTTTTTT

d_call: NA
cdr3_length: 14
j_call: TRBJ2-3
clone_size: many
v_call: TRBV20-1
cdr3_aa: CSANDQDLTDTQYF
cdr3_nt: TGCAGTGCTAACGATCAGGACCTAACAGATACGCAGTATTTT

d_call: NA
cdr3_length: 12
j_call: TRBJ2-3
clone_size: few
v_call: TRBV5-1
cdr3_aa: CATGPGEDTQYF
cdr3_nt: TGCGCCACAGGACCAGGGGAGGATACGCAGTATTTT

d_call: NA
cdr3_length: 14
j_call: TRBJ2-4
clone_size: few
v_call: TRBV30
cdr3_aa: CAWRRVGAKNIQYF
cdr3_nt: TGTGCCTGGAGAAGGGTTGGGGCCAAAAACATTCAGTACTTC

d_call: NA
cdr3_length: 14
j_call: TRBJ1-2
clone_size: few
v_call: TRBV15
cdr3_aa: CATSRPHSTVPGTF
cdr3_nt: TGTGCCACCAGCAGACCTCACTCGACGGTCCCGGGGACCTTC

d_call: TRBD2
cdr3_length: 15
j_call: TRBJ2-1
clone_size: few
v_call: TRBV5-1
cdr3_aa: CASSFILAGVDEQFF
cdr3_nt: TGCGCCAGCAGCTTTATACTAGCGGGAGTAGATGAGCAGTTCTTC

d_call: TRBD2
cdr3_length: 14
j_call: TRBJ2-7
clone_size: few
v_call: TRBV28
cdr3_aa: CASGPSGIPYEQYF
cdr3_nt: TGTGCCAGCGGGCCTAGCGGGATTCCCTACGAGCAGTACTTC

d_call: TRBD1
cdr3_length: 15
j_call: TRBJ1-1
clone_size: NA
v_call: TRBV29-1
cdr3_aa: CSVVWDREVDTEAFF
cdr3_nt: TGCAGCGTTGTATGGGACAGGGAGGTGGACACTGAAGCTTTCTTT

d_call: NA
cdr3_length: 16
j_call: TRBJ2-6
clone_size: few
v_call: TRBV2
cdr3_aa: CASSDPSLPGANVLTF
cdr3_nt: TGTGCCAGCAGTGATCCCTCCCTGCCTGGGGCCAACGTCCTGACTTTC

d_call: NA
cdr3_length: 15
j_call: TRBJ2-3
clone_size: many
v_call: TRBV7-9
cdr3_aa: CASSRRVADTDTQYF
cdr3_nt: TGTGCCAGCAGCCGTCGCGTGGCGGACACAGATACGCAGTATTTT

d_call: NA
cdr3_length: 13
j_call: TRBJ2-5
clone_size: many
v_call: TRBV5-4
cdr3_aa: CASSEGRQETQYF
cdr3_nt: TGTGCCAGCAGCGAGGGACGGCAAGAGACCCAGTACTTC

d_call: TRBD1
cdr3_length: 16
j_call: TRBJ2-5
clone_size: few
v_call: TRBV15
cdr3_aa: CATSRDRTGGAETQYF
cdr3_nt: TGTGCCACCAGCAGAGATCGGACAGGGGGAGCAGAGACCCAGTACTTC

d_call: TRBD1
cdr3_length: 14
j_call: TRBJ2-7
clone_size: few
v_call: TRBV20-1
cdr3_aa: CSASDRGGLYEQYF
cdr3_nt: TGCAGTGCTAGTGACAGGGGGGGACTCTACGAGCAGTACTTC

d_call: NA
cdr3_length: 15
j_call: TRBJ1-5
clone_size: NA
v_call: TRBV28
cdr3_aa: CASRLGVAGPQPQHF
cdr3_nt: TGTGCCAGCAGGCTCGGTGTAGCGGGGCCTCAGCCCCAGCATTTT